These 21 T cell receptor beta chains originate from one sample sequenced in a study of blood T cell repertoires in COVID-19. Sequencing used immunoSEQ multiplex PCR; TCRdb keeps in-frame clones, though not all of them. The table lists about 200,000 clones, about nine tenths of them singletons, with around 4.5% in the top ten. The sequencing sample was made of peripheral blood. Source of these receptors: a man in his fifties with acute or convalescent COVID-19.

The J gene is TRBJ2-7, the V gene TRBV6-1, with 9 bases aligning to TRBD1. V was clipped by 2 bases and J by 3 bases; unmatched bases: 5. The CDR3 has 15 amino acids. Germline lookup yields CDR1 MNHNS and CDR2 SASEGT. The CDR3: CASSELTGGYYEQYF. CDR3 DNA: TGTGCCAGCAGTGAATTGACAGGGGGTTACTACGAGCAGTACTTC.

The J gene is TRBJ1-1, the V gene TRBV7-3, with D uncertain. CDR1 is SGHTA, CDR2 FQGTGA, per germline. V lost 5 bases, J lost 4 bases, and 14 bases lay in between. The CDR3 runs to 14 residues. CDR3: CASSRTPGTTEAFF. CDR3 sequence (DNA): TGTGCCAGCAGCCGTACTCCGGGTACCACTGAAGCTTTCTTT.

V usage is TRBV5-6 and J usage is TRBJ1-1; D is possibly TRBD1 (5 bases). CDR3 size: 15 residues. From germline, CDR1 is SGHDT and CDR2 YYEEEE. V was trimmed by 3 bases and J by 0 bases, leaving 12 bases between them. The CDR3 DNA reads TGTGCCAGCAGCTGGGCCGGGGACTTGAACACTGAAGCTTTCTTT. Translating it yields CASSWAGDLNTEAFF.

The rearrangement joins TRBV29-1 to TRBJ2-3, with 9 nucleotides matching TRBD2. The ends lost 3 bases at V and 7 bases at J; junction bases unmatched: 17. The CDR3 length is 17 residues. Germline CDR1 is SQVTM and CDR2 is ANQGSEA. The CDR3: CSVEGLGLARLTYTQYF. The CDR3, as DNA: TGCAGCGTTGAGGGGCTAGGACTAGCGCGATTGACTTATACGCAGTATTTT.

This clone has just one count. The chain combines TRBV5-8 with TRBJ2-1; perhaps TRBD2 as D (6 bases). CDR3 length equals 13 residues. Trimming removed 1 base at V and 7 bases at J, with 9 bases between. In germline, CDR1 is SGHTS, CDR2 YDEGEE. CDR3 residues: CASSLSGLNEQFF. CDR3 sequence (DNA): TGTGCCAGCAGCTTGTCCGGACTAAATGAGCAGTTCTTC.

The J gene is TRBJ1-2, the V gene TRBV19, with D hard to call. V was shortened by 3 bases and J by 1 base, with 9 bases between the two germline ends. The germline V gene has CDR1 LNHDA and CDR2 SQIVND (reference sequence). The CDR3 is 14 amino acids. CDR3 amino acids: CASSIRGRNYGYTF. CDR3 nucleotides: TGTGCCAGTAGTATTCGGGGTCGTAACTATGGCTACACCTTC.

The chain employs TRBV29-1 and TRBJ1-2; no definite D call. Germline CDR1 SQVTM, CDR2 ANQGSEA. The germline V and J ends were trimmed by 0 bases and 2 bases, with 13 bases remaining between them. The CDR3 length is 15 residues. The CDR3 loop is CSVEEIRPGNYGYTF. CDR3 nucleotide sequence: TGCAGCGTTGAAGAAATCCGGCCGGGAAACTATGGCTACACCTTC.

The CDR3 DNA is TGTGCCAGCAGTAAGGACAGGGGGGCAGATACGCAGTATTTT. This gives the protein CASSKDRGADTQYF. V gene TRBV2 combines with J gene TRBJ2-3, with 10 bases identical to TRBD1. This CDR3 is built from 14 residues. Germline V gives CDR1 SNHLY, CDR2 FYNNEI. The V segment lost 5 bases and the J segment 4 bases; nucleotides outside the gene matches: 3.

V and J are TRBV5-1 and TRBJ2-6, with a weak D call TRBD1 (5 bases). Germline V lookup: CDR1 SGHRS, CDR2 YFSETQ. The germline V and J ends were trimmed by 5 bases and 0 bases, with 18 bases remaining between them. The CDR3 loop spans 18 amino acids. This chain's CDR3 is CASRSKGVLSSGANVLTF. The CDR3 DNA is TGCGCCAGCAGGTCCAAAGGGGTCCTTTCCTCTGGGGCCAACGTCCTGACTTTC. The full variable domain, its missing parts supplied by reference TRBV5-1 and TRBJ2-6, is KAGVTQTPRYLIKTRGQQVTLSCSPISGHRSVSWYQQTPGQGLQFLFEYFSETQRNKGNFPGRFSGRQFSNSRSEMNVSTLELGDSALYLCASRSKGVLSSGANVLTFGAGSRLTVL.

CDR3 sequence reads: CASSRRDSRNEKLFF. For the CDR3, the DNA is TGTGCCAGCAGCCGGCGGGACAGCCGAAATGAAAAACTGTTTTTT. The chain employs TRBV5-4 and TRBJ1-4, with 7 nucleotides matching TRBD1. Germline V gives CDR1 SGHNT, CDR2 YYREEE (reference sequence). CDR3 length equals 15 residues. After removal of 4 bases from V and 5 bases from J, the junction contained 8 bases not matched to a gene.

The CDR3 nucleotides are TGTGCCATCAGTGAGCGGGCTAGCGGGGGCCCCTACAATGAGCAGTTCTTC. Protein product: CAISERASGGPYNEQFF. V usage is TRBV10-3 and J usage is TRBJ2-1; 10 nucleotides line up with TRBD2. The germline V gene encodes CDR1 ENHRY and CDR2 SYGVKD. V gave up 2 bases and J gave up 2 bases; unmatched junction bases: 6. This CDR3 is built from 17 residues.

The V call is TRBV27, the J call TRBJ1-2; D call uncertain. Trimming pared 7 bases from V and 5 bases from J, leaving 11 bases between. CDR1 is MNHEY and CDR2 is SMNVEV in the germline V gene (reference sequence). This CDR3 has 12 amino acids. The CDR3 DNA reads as TGTGCCAGCAAACCGCCGGGTTATGGCTACACCTTC. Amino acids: CASKPPGYGYTF.

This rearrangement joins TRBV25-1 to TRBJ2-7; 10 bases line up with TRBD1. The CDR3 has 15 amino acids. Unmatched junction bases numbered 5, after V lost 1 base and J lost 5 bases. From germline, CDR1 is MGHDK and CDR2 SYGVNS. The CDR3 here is CASSEWSGTGDEQYF. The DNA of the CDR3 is TGTGCCAGCAGTGAATGGTCCGGGACAGGGGACGAGCAGTACTTC.

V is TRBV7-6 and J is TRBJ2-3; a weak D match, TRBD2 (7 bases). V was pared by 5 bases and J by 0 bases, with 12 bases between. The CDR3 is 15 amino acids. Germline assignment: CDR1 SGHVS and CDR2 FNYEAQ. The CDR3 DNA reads TGTGCCAGCAGCCCCGGGGGGCCTAGCACAGATACGCAGTATTTT. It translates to CASSPGGPSTDTQYF.

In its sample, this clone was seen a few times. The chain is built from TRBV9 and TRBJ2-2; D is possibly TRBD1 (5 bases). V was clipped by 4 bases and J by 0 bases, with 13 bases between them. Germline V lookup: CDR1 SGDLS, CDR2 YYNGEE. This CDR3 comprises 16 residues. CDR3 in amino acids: CASSTRQSANTGELFF. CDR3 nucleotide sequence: TGTGCCAGCAGCACTCGACAGAGCGCGAACACCGGGGAGCTGTTTTTT.

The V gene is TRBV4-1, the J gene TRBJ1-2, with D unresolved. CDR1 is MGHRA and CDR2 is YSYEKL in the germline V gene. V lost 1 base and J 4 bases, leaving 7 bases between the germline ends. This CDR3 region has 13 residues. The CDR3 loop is CASSQVGAYGYTF. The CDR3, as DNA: TGCGCCAGCAGCCAAGTGGGCGCCTATGGCTACACCTTC.

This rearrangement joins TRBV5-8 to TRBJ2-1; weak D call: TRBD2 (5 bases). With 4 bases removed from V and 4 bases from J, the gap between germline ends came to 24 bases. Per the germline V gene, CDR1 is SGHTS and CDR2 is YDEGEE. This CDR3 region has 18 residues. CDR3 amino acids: CASSLPYPPRRGYNEQFF. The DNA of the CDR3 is TGTGCCAGCAGCCTACCTTATCCACCTCGGCGCGGGTACAATGAGCAGTTCTTC. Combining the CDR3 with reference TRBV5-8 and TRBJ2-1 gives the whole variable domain EAGVTQSPTHLIKTRGQQATLRCSPISGHTSVYWYQQALGLGLQFLLWYDEGEERNRGNFPPRFSGRQFPNYSSELNVNALELEDSALYLCASSLPYPPRRGYNEQFFGPGTRLTVL.

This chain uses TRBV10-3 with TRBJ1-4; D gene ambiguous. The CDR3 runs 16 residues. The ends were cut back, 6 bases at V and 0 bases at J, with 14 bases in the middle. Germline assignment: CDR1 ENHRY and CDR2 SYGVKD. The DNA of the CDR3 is TGTGCCATCAGCGCGAGGGATCCGGCAACTAATGAAAAACTGTTTTTT. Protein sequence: CAISARDPATNEKLFF.

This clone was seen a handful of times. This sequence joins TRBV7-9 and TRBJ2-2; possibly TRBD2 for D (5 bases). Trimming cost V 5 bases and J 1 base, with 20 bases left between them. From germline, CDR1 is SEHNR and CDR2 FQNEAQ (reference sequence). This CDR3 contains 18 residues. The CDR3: CASSQPRGKVGNTGELFF. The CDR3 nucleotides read TGTGCCAGCAGCCAACCCCGAGGGAAAGTCGGGAACACCGGGGAGCTGTTTTTT.

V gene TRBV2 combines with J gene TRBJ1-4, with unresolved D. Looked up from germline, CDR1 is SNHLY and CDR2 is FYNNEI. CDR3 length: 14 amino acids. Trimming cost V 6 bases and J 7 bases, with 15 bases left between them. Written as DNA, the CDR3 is TGTGCCAGCAGGAGCTCGGAGAAGGTTGAAAAACTGTTTTTT. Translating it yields CASRSSEKVEKLFF.

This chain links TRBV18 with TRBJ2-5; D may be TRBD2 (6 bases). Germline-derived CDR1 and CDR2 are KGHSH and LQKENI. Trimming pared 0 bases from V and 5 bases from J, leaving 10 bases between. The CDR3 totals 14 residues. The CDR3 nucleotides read TGTGCCAGCTCACCACCGGAGGGCTGGGAGACCCAGTACTTC. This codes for CASSPPEGWETQYF.